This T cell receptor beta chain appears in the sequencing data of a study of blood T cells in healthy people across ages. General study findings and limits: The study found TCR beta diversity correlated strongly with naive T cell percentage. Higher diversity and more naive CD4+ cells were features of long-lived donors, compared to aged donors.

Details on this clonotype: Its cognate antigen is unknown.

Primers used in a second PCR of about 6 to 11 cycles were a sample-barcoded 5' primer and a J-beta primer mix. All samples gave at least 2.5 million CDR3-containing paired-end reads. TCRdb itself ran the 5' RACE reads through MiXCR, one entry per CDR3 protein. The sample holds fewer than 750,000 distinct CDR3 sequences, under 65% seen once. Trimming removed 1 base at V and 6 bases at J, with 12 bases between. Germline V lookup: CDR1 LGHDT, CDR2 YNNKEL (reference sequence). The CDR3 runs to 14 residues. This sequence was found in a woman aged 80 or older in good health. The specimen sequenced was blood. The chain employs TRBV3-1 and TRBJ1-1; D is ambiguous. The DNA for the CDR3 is TGTGCCAGCAGCCAAGGGGGAGGTAGATCTGAAGCTTTCTTT. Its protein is CASSQGGGRSEAFF.